Shown below are 13 T cell receptor beta chains from a single sample sequenced in a study of control samples from healthy donors and cancer patients (dated by TCRdb to 2018 to 2021). Library method: the immunoSEQ multiplex PCR assay. The table comes from immuneACCESS by way of TCRdb, which keeps in-frame sequences with V and J called. Part of the clones is missing from these tables; in studies checked, under half for an unresolved V gene and the rest for unknown reasons. The sample table shows roughly 80,000 clones, and roughly 90% are seen once. The ten top clones hold approximately 5.1% of the sample. Sample: blood. The receptors come from a woman aged 45-59 years in good health.

The chain is built from TRBV24-1 and TRBJ2-2; tentatively, D is TRBD1 (7 bases). V gave up 3 bases and J gave up 6 bases, with 13 bases separating them. Germline CDR1 is KGHDR and CDR2 is SFDVKD. The CDR3 consists of 15 residues. CDR3 nucleotide sequence: TGTGCCACCAGTGATACGACAGGGAGGCCCGGGGAGCTGTTTTTT. Amino acids: CATSDTTGRPGELFF.

The rearrangement uses TRBV11-2 and TRBJ1-3; D unresolved. Germline-derived CDR1 and CDR2 are SGHAT and FQNNGV. The V gene lost 2 bases and the J gene lost 4 bases, with 6 bases spanning the gap. The CDR3 length is 13 residues. Here the CDR3 reads CASSLIRGNTIYF. The CDR3 bases are TGTGCCAGCAGCTTAATCAGGGGAAACACCATATATTTT.

The chain employs TRBV10-3 and TRBJ2-3; 9 nucleotides line up with TRBD2. Germline assignment: CDR1 ENHRY and CDR2 SYGVKD. The V and J ends lost 11 bases and 3 bases, in that order; junction bases with no gene match: 9. CDR3 length equals 14 residues. This chain's CDR3 is CAVSGGGNTDTQYF. The DNA for the CDR3 is TGTGCCGTTAGCGGGGGTGGTAATACAGATACGCAGTATTTT.

This chain links TRBV6-5 with TRBJ1-1; D unresolved. The CDR3 length is 16 residues. Germline V gene data show CDR1 as MNHEY and CDR2 as SVGAGI. V lost 0 bases and J lost 2, with 13 bases in between. CDR3 loop: CASSYSNTMVNTEAFF. As DNA, the CDR3 is TGTGCCAGCAGTTACTCGAACACGATGGTTAACACTGAAGCTTTCTTT.

The V call is TRBV14, the J call TRBJ1-1, with a possible D match to TRBD1 (6 bases). This CDR3 is 14 amino acids long. CDR1 and CDR2 from the germline V gene are SGHDN and FVKESK. Trimming took 4 bases from V and 4 from J, leaving 13 bases between them. The DNA of the CDR3 is TGTGCCAGCAGCCTACAGGGTGGGAGCACTGAAGCTTTCTTT. Amino acids: CASSLQGGSTEAFF.

This chain uses TRBV29-1 with TRBJ2-2; either TRBD1 or TRBD2 may fit D (5 bases each). The CDR3 extends over 15 amino acids. Trimming removed 4 bases from V and 4 bases from J, with 16 bases in between. CDR1 and CDR2 from the germline V gene are SQVTM and ANQGSEA. This chain's CDR3 is CSVGRERGITGELFF. DNA of the CDR3: TGCAGCGTTGGCAGGGAGCGTGGGATCACCGGGGAGCTGTTTTTT.

The chain recombines TRBV15 with TRBJ2-2, with D possibly matching TRBD1 (5 bases). The CDR3 consists of 17 residues. The germline CDR1 and CDR2 sequences are LNHNV and YYDKDF (reference sequence). V lost 0 bases and J 2 bases, leaving 13 bases between the germline ends. CDR3 bases: TGTGCCACCAGCAGAGATCATCTGACAGCCAACACCGGGGAGCTGTTTTTT. Translating it yields CATSRDHLTANTGELFF. Together with reference TRBV15 and TRBJ2-2, the CDR3 gives the full variable domain: DAMVIQNPRYQVTQFGKPVTLSCSQTLNHNVMYWYQQKSSQAPKLLFHYYDKDFNNEADTPDNFQSRRPNTSFCFLDIRSPGLGDTAMYLCATSRDHLTANTGELFFGEGSRLTVL.

J is TRBJ2-7 and V is TRBV10-1, with D perhaps assigned TRBD1 or TRBD2 (5 bases each). The CDR3 is 14 residues long. Germline CDR1 reads WNHNN; CDR2 reads SYGVQD (reference sequence). The V end was cut by 0 bases, the J end by 5 bases, with 11 bases between. CDR3 sequence reads: CASSESRGLDEQYF. As DNA, the CDR3 is TGCGCCAGCAGTGAGTCGAGGGGTTTGGACGAGCAGTACTTC.

The CDR3 loop reads CATSRGFTGKETEAFF. CDR3 nucleotide sequence: TGTGCCACCAGCAGGGGGTTCACAGGGAAGGAAACTGAAGCTTTCTTT. The chain has TRBV15 and TRBJ1-1; maybe TRBD1 (6 bases). This CDR3 contains 16 residues. Trimming pared 3 bases from V and 5 bases from J, leaving 19 bases between. CDR1 is LNHNV, CDR2 YYDKDF, per germline (reference sequence).

The chain uses TRBV30 and TRBJ1-3, with D unclear. V gave up 2 bases and J gave up 2 bases, with 7 bases separating them. The CDR3 is 13 residues long. Germline CDR1 GTSNPN, CDR2 SVGIG (reference sequence). The CDR3 DNA sequence: TGTGCCTGGAGTACAGAGGCTGGAAACACCATATATTTT. Protein product: CAWSTEAGNTIYF.

V and J are TRBV6-5 and TRBJ2-1, with D hard to call. CDR1 is MNHEY and CDR2 is SVGAGI in the germline V gene. CDR3 length: 14 residues. V was cut by 10 bases and J by 1 base, with 14 bases left in between. The CDR3 DNA follows: TGTGCCACCCTAACGGTGATGTCCTACAATGAGCAGTTCTTC. As protein: CATLTVMSYNEQFF.

V and J are TRBV5-1 and TRBJ2-7; D perhaps matches TRBD1 (5 bases). V dropped 0 bases and J dropped 2 bases, with 15 bases sitting between them. Germline values: CDR1 SGHRS, CDR2 YFSETQ. There are 16 residues in the CDR3. The CDR3 DNA reads as TGCGCCAGCAGCTTGGGAGTTAGACAGACCACCTACGAGCAGTACTTC. Encoded protein: CASSLGVRQTTYEQYF.

The chain is built from TRBV24-1 and TRBJ2-2; a possible D gene is TRBD2 (5 bases). The CDR3 sequence is 13 residues long. The germline gives CDR1 KGHDR, CDR2 SFDVKD. V lost 10 bases and J 5 bases, leaving 13 bases between the germline ends. This CDR3 is CATRPRGTGELFF. CDR3 DNA: TGTGCCACGAGGCCTCGAGGGACCGGGGAGCTGTTTTTT.